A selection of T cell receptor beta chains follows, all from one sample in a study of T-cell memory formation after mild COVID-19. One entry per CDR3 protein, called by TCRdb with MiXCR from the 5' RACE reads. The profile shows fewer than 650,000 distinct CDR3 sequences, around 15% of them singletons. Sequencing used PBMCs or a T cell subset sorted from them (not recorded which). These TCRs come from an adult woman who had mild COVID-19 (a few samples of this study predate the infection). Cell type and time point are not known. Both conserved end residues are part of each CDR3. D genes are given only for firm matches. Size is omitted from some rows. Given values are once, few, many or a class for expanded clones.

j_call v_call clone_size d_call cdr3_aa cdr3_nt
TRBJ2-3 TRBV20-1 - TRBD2 CSVGGGGLNTQYF TGCAGTGTAGGCGGGGGGGGCTTGAATACGCAGTATTTT
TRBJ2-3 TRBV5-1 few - CASSLEGPPADTQYF TGCGCCAGCAGCTTGGAGGGCCCACCCGCAGATACGCAGTATTTT
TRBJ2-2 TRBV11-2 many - CASIKLDTGELFF TGTGCCAGCATCAAACTGGACACCGGGGAGCTGTTTTTT
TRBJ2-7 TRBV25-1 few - CASRFNYEQYF TGTGCCAGCAGGTTCAACTACGAGCAGTACTTC
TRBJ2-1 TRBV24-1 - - CATSDPTRRDNEQFF TGTGCCACCAGTGATCCCACACGGCGAGACAATGAGCAGTTCTTC
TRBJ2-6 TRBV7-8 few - CASSSPTRGSGANVLTF TGTGCCAGCAGCTCTCCAACTCGGGGGTCTGGGGCCAACGTCCTGACTTTC
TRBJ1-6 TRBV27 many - CARPCSPLHF TGTGCCAGGCCTTGTTCACCCCTCCACTTT
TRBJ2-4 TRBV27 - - CASSLSRDRILQYF TGTGCCAGCAGTTTATCCCGGGATCGGATCCTTCAGTACTTC
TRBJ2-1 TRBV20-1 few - CSASLISGTYNEQFF TGCAGTGCTAGTCTCATTAGCGGAACCTACAATGAGCAGTTCTTC
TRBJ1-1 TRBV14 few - CASSSRPGRDTEAFF TGTGCCAGCAGCTCCCGACCCGGGCGGGACACTGAAGCTTTCTTT
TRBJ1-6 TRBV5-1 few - CASSLVGGYSPLHF TGCGCCAGCAGCTTGGTGGGGGGGTATTCACCCCTCCACTTT
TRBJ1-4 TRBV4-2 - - CASSQVRGEKLFF TGTGCCAGCAGCCAAGTACGCGGGGAAAAACTGTTTTTT
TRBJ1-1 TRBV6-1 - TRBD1 CASRSGGTGYTEAFF TGTGCCAGCAGGAGTGGTGGGACAGGGTATACTGAAGCTTTCTTT
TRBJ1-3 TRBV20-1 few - CSARLLRRDSGNTIYF TGCAGTGCTAGATTGCTTCGACGGGACTCTGGAAACACCATATATTTT
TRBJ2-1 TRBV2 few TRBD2 CASSLGTSGIRAYNEQFF TGTGCCAGCAGCCTCGGGACTAGCGGGATCAGAGCGTACAATGAGCAGTTCTTC
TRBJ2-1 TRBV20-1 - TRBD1 CSARTGGLYNEQFF TGCAGTGCGAGGACAGGGGGTTTATACAATGAGCAGTTCTTC
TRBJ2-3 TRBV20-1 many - CSARGIFQATDTQYF TGCAGTGCTAGAGGGATATTCCAGGCCACAGATACGCAGTATTTT
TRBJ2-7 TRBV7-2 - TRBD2 CASSSRLADTYEQYF TGTGCCAGCAGCTCCAGACTAGCGGATACCTACGAGCAGTACTTC
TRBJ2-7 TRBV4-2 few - CASSPSRRGELSSYEQYF TGTGCCAGCAGCCCTTCCCGGAGGGGAGAATTAAGCTCCTACGAGCAGTACTTC
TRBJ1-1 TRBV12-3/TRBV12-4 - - CASRAQTGNTEAFF TGTGCCAGCAGAGCTCAGACAGGGAACACTGAAGCTTTCTTT